A single T cell receptor (beta chain) is shown here with its context. Its matching antigen is unknown. CDR1 and CDR2 from the germline V gene are KGHSH and LQKENI. Between the trimmed V and J ends, which lost 5 bases and 5 bases, there was a span of 9 bases. The CDR3 extends over 12 amino acids. Every patient underwent thyroid surgery untreated. This sample was taken from a study of metastatic and nonmetastatic thyroid tumors. Across the whole study: Comparative analysis of repertoires was undertaken across blood and tumor or nodule tissue obtained from malignant and benign thyroid patients. Study-level points and caveats: Benign nodules were reported to have significantly lower TCR beta diversity than malignant thyroid tumors, in blood and tumor.

In the study's own analysis: Clinicopathological groups differed in CDR3, with these differences serving to build a distant-metastasis classifier for papillary thyroid cancer. With MiXCR, TCRdb reprocessed the PCR reads. The V and J calls come from TCRdb's annotation, not from the publication. The data hold about 20,000 clones, with about a sixth observed a single time. What was sequenced was blood. This clonotype originated in a female donor with papillary thyroid cancer or a benign thyroid nodule (not recorded which). Some clones in this sample may be carry-over from other donors' samples. The chain is built from TRBV18 and TRBJ1-1; no firm D call. CDR3 nucleotide sequence: TGTGCCAGCTCAAACGCTGAAACTGAAGCTTTCTTT. The encoded protein is CASSNAETEAFF. Together with reference TRBV18 and TRBJ1-1, the CDR3 gives the full variable domain: NAGVMQNPRHLVRRRGQEARLRCSPMKGHSHVYWYRQLPEEGLKFMVYLQKENIIDESGMPKERFSAEFPKEGPSILRIQQVVRGDSAAYFCASSNAETEAFFGQGTRLTVV.